The sequence of this T cell receptor (beta chain) was determined in a study of Ad26.COV2.S vaccination and SARS-CoV-2 variants. Study-level background: Once, or twice with 56 days between doses, Ad26.COV2.S was given intramuscularly.

Treatment of the sample: around 19 received Ad26.COV2.S at low or high dose, single or two shots; about five received placebo; per-sample allocation not given. Each sample was drawn 63 days after the first injection (of vaccine or placebo). With regard to this clone: Its antigen is not known.

This CDR3 region has 14 residues. CDR1 is MRHNA, CDR2 SNTAGT, per germline. V was cut by 2 bases and J by 5 bases, with 11 bases left in between. Whole-study findings and limits: Placebo recipients had lower spike-specific TCR breadth than vaccine recipients. Measures of TCR breadth and depth may have fallen short of total T cell responses.

Profiling relied on immunoSEQ multiplex PCR, and the TCRdb table lists in-frame clones only, not all of them. The data show around 350,000 clones, roughly 85% seen once. The receptor comes from a person aged 18-65 years who received the Ad26.COV2.S COVID-19 vaccine or a placebo. The chain is built from TRBV6-4 and TRBJ2-3; D is unresolved. Specimen: peripheral blood, collected in a trial of Ad26.COV2.S vaccine versus placebo. CDR3 bases: TGTGCCAGCAGTGACACCTTTTGGGGAGATACGCAGTATTTT. Protein sequence: CASSDTFWGDTQYF.